The entry below describes one TCR beta chain. This CDR3 comprises 18 residues. Trimming cost V 3 bases and J 4 bases; bases outside gene matches: 10. CDR1 is MGHRA and CDR2 is YSYEKL in the germline V gene. In the authors' workflow: The assay estimated nucleated cells by amplifying reference gene primers. Sequencing was performed with immunoSEQ multiplex PCR; in TCRdb, only in-frame clones are kept and a portion is missing. That table is the source of V, J and clone size, and D and trimming were worked out from the DNA. The sample consists of 150,000 to 200,000 clones, approximately 80% of them appearing once. The data originate from a study of blood T cell repertoires in COVID-19.

This TCR was recovered from a man aged 50-60 years who had recovered from COVID-19. The sample consisted of PBMCs or T cells enriched from blood (not recorded which). V is TRBV4-1 and J is TRBJ2-3, with 13 positions matching TRBD2. In DNA, the CDR3 is TGCGCCAGCAGCCATCACACTAGCGGGGGGGCCTCAGCAGATACGCAGTATTTT. Amino acid sequence: CASSHHTSGGASADTQYF.